This entry lists 12 T cell receptor beta chains sequenced from one sample in a study of vaccination and CD4 T cells after COVID-19. No antigen has been assigned to these receptors. With the Oncomine TCR Beta short-read assay, DNA from cultured CD4+ T cells was sequenced. MiXCR was run by TCRdb on the PCR reads, yielding one entry per CDR3 protein. Of about 12,000 distinct CDR3 sequences listed, 50% were seen once; the top ten hold 15% to 25%. Treatment in this sample: roughly 10-day PBMC culture with coronavirus spike peptide pools or control peptides (ViraFEST assay). Source material: CD4+ T cells from blood, cultured in vitro. The receptors were sampled from a human donor who had recovered from COVID-19.

Within the sample, this clonotype is medium-sized. The gene calls are TRBV5-4 and TRBJ2-7; no clear D gene. The germline V and J ends were trimmed by 4 bases and 6 bases, with 17 bases remaining between them. Per germline, CDR1 SGHNT and CDR2 YYREEE (reference sequence). The CDR3 sequence is 14 residues long. DNA of the CDR3: TGTGCCAGCAGCCCCCAGCAGGCCCCGGGCGAGCAGTACTTC. Translation: CASSPQQAPGEQYF.

This chain connects TRBV20-1 to TRBJ2-7; 7 bases agree with TRBD1. This CDR3 region has 14 residues. Germline lookup yields CDR1 DFQATT and CDR2 SNEGSKA (reference sequence). V shed 2 bases and J 4 bases; nucleotides not matched to a gene: 8. The CDR3, as DNA: TGCAGTGCTAGATGGGCAGGGGGTGCTTACGAGCAGTACTTC. It specifies CSARWAGGAYEQYF.

The chain has TRBV20-1 and TRBJ2-5, with D possibly TRBD2 on 5 matching bases. Germline V gene lookup returns CDR1 DFQATT and CDR2 SNEGSKA (reference sequence). CDR3 length equals 16 residues. Trimming left V 6 bases short and J 5 bases short, with 25 bases between. CDR3 in amino acids: CSAAARARRYWETQYF. CDR3 coding DNA: TGCAGTGCCGCCGCGCGGGCTAGGAGGTATTGGGAGACCCAGTACTTC.

J is TRBJ2-2 and V is TRBV4-1; weak D call: TRBD1 (5 bases). The CDR3 totals 15 residues. The V and J ends lost 1 base and 1 base respectively, with 7 bases between them. The germline V gene encodes CDR1 MGHRA and CDR2 YSYEKL. The CDR3 spells CASSQVGQNTGELFF. The CDR3 region has the DNA TGCGCCAGCAGCCAAGTTGGACAGAACACCGGGGAGCTGTTTTTT.

V is TRBV7-2 and J is TRBJ1-1, with unresolved D. The V end lost 1 base, the J end lost 0 bases, and 9 bases lay between the germline ends. Germline CDR1 and CDR2: SGHTA and FQGNSA. This CDR3 has 15 residues. This chain's CDR3 is CASSLVVRLNTEAFF. As DNA, the CDR3 is TGTGCCAGCAGCTTAGTGGTCCGGTTGAACACTGAAGCTTTCTTT.

The chain has TRBV5-6 and TRBJ1-2; tentative D call: TRBD1 (5 bases). The V gene lost 0 bases and the J gene lost 0 bases, with 9 bases spanning the gap. Germline V gives CDR1 SGHDT, CDR2 YYEEEE. CDR3 length equals 15 residues. The CDR3 protein is CASSLGQYANYGYTF. The CDR3 bases are TGTGCCAGCAGCTTGGGACAGTACGCTAACTATGGCTACACCTTC.

This clonotype was detected only a few times. The J gene is TRBJ2-6, the V gene TRBV20-1, with 13 bases identical to TRBD2. The CDR3 runs 17 residues. Looked up from germline, CDR1 is DFQATT and CDR2 is SNEGSKA (reference sequence). With V trimmed by 3 bases and J by 4 bases, 6 bases remained unmatched. The CDR3 bases are TGCAGTGCTAGTCTCGGACTAGCGGGAGCCGGGGCCAACGTCCTGACTTTC. It codes for CSASLGLAGAGANVLTF.

This sequence joins TRBV7-9 and TRBJ2-7; D ambiguous. CDR3 length equals 12 residues. V was pared by 3 bases and J by 2 bases, with 5 bases between. Per germline, CDR1 SEHNR and CDR2 FQNEAQ (reference sequence). The CDR3 region is CASSFPTYEQYF. CDR3 DNA: TGTGCCAGCAGCTTCCCAACCTACGAGCAGTACTTC.

This chain connects TRBV4-1 to TRBJ1-2; D not certain. Germline loops: CDR1 MGHRA, CDR2 YSYEKL. The CDR3 consists of 13 residues. Between the trimmed V and J ends, which lost 4 bases and 8 bases, there was a span of 14 bases. DNA for the CDR3: TGCGCCAGCAGCCCCTCACCGGCGGGGGGCTACACCTTC. Translating gives CASSPSPAGGYTF.

J is TRBJ2-3 and V is TRBV5-1; D is ambiguous. Trimming stripped 0 bases from V and 3 bases from J, with 5 bases between. Germline loops: CDR1 SGHRS, CDR2 YFSETQ. The CDR3 sequence is 13 residues long. CDR3 region: CASSLAFTDTQYF. The CDR3 nucleotides read TGCGCCAGCAGCTTGGCCTTTACAGATACGCAGTATTTT.

This chain uses TRBV7-9 with TRBJ1-6; D not resolved. This CDR3 spans 17 amino acids. Trimming removed 2 bases at V and 8 bases at J, with 19 bases between. Germline CDR1 reads SEHNR; CDR2 reads FQNEAQ (reference sequence). The CDR3 is CASSLWYHPEVDSPLHF. The DNA for the CDR3 is TGTGCCAGCAGCTTATGGTACCACCCGGAGGTGGATTCACCCCTCCACTTT.

This chain connects TRBV7-7 to TRBJ2-2; no clear D gene. The germline CDR1 and CDR2 sequences are SSHAT and FNYEAQ (reference sequence). Trimming took off 3 bases at V and 5 bases at J, with 13 bases between the two ends. This CDR3 is 15 amino acids long. CDR3 sequence: CASSFEVDGTGELFF. CDR3 nucleotides: TGTGCCAGCAGCTTTGAGGTTGACGGGACCGGGGAGCTGTTTTTT.